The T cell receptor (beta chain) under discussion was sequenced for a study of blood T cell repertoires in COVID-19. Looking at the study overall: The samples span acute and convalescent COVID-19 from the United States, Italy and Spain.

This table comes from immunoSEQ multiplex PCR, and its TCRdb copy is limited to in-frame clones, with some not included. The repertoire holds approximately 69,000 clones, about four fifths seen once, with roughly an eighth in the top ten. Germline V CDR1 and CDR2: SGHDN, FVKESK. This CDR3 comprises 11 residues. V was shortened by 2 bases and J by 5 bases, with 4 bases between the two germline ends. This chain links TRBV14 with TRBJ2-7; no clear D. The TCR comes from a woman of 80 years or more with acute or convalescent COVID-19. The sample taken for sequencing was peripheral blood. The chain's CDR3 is CASSQRDEQYF. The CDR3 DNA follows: TGTGCCAGCAGCCAACGCGACGAGCAGTACTTC.